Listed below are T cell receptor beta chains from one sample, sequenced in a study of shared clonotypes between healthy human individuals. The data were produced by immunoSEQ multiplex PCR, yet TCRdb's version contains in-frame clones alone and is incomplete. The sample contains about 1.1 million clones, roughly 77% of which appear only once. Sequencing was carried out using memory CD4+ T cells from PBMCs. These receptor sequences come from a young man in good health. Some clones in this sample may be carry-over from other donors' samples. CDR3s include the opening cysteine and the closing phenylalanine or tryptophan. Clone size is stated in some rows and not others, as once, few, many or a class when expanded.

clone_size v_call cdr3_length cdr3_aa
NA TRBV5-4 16 CASSLGSRRDGGELFF
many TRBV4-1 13 CASSQDSVAVQYF
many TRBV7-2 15 CASSLERVGVTEAFF
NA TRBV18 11 CASSLDIEQFF
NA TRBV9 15 CASSPGQGATYEQYF
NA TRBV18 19 CASSPLSGTDFSGANVLTF
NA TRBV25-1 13 CASGPTGQETQYF
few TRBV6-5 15 CASSYGAGGGYEQYF
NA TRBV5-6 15 CASSWRGQLTDTQYF
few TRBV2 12 CASSANRAEQYF